The rows below give T cell receptor beta chains drawn from one sample of a study of cytomegalovirus exposure and HLA in healthy donors. Produced via immunoSEQ multiplex PCR; TCRdb's table is partial and in-frame only. This sample has some 120,000 clones, with 81% found just once. Material for sequencing was PBMCs. The receptor source for this set is a woman aged 40 to 50 in good health and CMV-seronegative. Both conserved end residues are part of each CDR3. A D gene is named only where the DNA matches it firmly. Clone size appears in some rows only: once, few, many, or a class for an expanded clone.

d_gene,abundance,j_gene,v_gene,CDR3aa,CDR3nt
TRBD1,.,TRBJ1-2,TRBV6-6,CASSQQRGQGGYGYTF,TGTGCCAGCAGTCAACAACGAGGACAGGGAGGCTATGGCTACACCTTC
.,.,TRBJ1-1,TRBV4-3,CASSQDTATVGTEAFF,TGCGCCAGCAGCCAAGACACCGCGACAGTCGGCACTGAAGCTTTCTTT
TRBD1,.,TRBJ2-5,TRBV18,CASSPGQQETQYF,TGTGCCAGCTCACCGGGACAGCAAGAGACCCAGTACTTC
TRBD2,.,TRBJ2-1,TRBV9,CASSVYSGGGGIEQFF,TGTGCCAGCAGCGTGTATAGCGGGGGGGGAGGAATTGAGCAGTTCTTC
.,once,TRBJ2-7,TRBV28,CASSLGQSVGGYEQYF,TGTGCCAGCAGTTTGGGACAGTCGGTCGGGGGATACGAGCAGTACTTC
.,.,TRBJ2-3,TRBV5-1,CASSLVQGRDTQYF,TGCGCCAGCAGCTTGGTGCAGGGGAGAGATACGCAGTATTTT
.,.,TRBJ2-1,TRBV18,CASSRAGLRETYNEQFF,TGTGCCAGCTCCCGGGCCGGGTTGCGGGAAACCTACAATGAGCAGTTCTTC
.,.,TRBJ1-3,TRBV12-5,CASGLGNTIYF,TGTGCTAGTGGCCTTGGAAACACCATATATTTT
.,.,TRBJ2-7,TRBV6-5,CASSYSRTGYEQYF,TGTGCCAGCAGTTACTCGCGGACGGGATACGAGCAGTACTTC
.,.,TRBJ2-5,TRBV30,CAWSPGLQETQYF,TGTGCCTGGAGTCCGGGTCTCCAAGAGACCCAGTACTTC
.,once,TRBJ2-2,TRBV7-8,CASSRTANTGELFF,TGTGCCAGCAGCCGGACAGCGAACACCGGGGAGCTGTTTTTT
.,.,TRBJ1-6,TRBV6-6,CASSSTAGSPLHF,TGTGCCAGCAGTTCCACGGCGGGTTCACCCCTCCACTTT
.,.,TRBJ2-5,TRBV4-1,CASSQNHQSPERTQYF,TGCGCCAGCAGCCAGAATCATCAGAGTCCGGAGCGGACCCAGTACTTC
.,.,TRBJ2-2,TRBV4-3,CASSPGGADRNTGELFF,TGCGCCAGCAGCCCTGGCGGGGCGGACCGGAACACCGGGGAGCTGTTTTTT
TRBD1,.,TRBJ1-1,TRBV5-1,CASSPGWAQGGTEAFF,TGCGCCAGCAGCCCGGGATGGGCACAGGGGGGCACTGAAGCTTTCTTT
TRBD1,.,TRBJ1-3,TRBV28,CASSSYRGTGDFRNSGNTIYF,TGTGCCAGCAGTTCTTATAGGGGGACAGGGGATTTTAGGAACTCTGGAAACACCATATATTTT
.,.,TRBJ2-1,TRBV11-2,CASSLELGLVGNEQFF,TGTGCCAGCAGCTTAGAACTGGGGCTTGTAGGCAATGAGCAGTTCTTC
TRBD2,.,TRBJ2-1,TRBV4-2,CASSQGSGGNDEQFF,TGTGCCAGCAGCCAAGGGAGCGGGGGAAACGATGAGCAGTTCTTC
.,few,TRBJ1-1,TRBV5-4,CASSLEGVMNTEAFF,TGTGCCAGCAGCTTGGAAGGGGTGATGAACACTGAAGCTTTCTTT
.,.,TRBJ1-2,TRBV6-1,CASSKDRIYGYTF,TGTGCCAGCAGTAAAGACAGGATCTATGGCTACACCTTC
TRBD2,.,TRBJ2-7,TRBV7-2,CASSLTTGLAGDEQYF,TGTGCCAGCAGCTTAACGACGGGACTAGCGGGAGACGAGCAGTACTTC
TRBD1,once,TRBJ1-1,TRBV7-2,CASSLRQGDEAFF,TGTGCCAGCAGCCTTAGACAGGGGGATGAAGCTTTCTTT
.,once,TRBJ1-2,TRBV5-4,CASSFPDSPYGYTF,TGTGCCAGCAGCTTTCCTGACAGCCCCTATGGCTACACCTTC
TRBD1,.,TRBJ1-1,TRBV13,CASSGRQGAAEAFF,TGTGCCAGCAGCGGAAGACAGGGGGCGGCTGAAGCTTTCTTT
.,.,TRBJ2-2,TRBV18,CASSLGGVIDTGELFF,TGTGCCAGCTCACTCGGCGGGGTGATAGACACCGGGGAGCTGTTTTTT
.,.,TRBJ1-2,TRBV5-1,CASSLVFGGDNYGYTF,TGCGCCAGCAGCTTGGTTTTCGGGGGAGATAACTATGGCTACACCTTC
.,.,TRBJ2-1,TRBV7-3,CASSRGSYNEQFF,TGTGCCAGCAGCCGAGGATCTTACAATGAGCAGTTCTTC
.,.,TRBJ1-5,TRBV9,CASSVGGGRQPQHF,TGTGCCAGCAGCGTAGGGGGGGGGCGGCAGCCCCAGCATTTT
TRBD1,few,TRBJ2-7,TRBV5-1,CASSFGQGVPYEQYF,TGCGCCAGCAGTTTTGGACAGGGGGTGCCCTACGAGCAGTACTTC
TRBD1,.,TRBJ1-1,TRBV28,CASRTRDRGNTEAFF,TGTGCCAGCAGAACTAGGGACAGGGGGAACACTGAAGCTTTCTTT
.,few,TRBJ2-2,TRBV5-1,CASSLFTGDTGELFF,TGCGCCAGCAGCTTGTTTACGGGGGACACCGGGGAGCTGTTTTTT
.,.,TRBJ1-2,TRBV6-4,CASRFWAGSRDIF,TGTGCCAGCAGATTTTGGGCAGGGTCAAGGGATATCTTC
.,.,TRBJ1-4,TRBV25-1,CASSGFMGSNEKLFF,TGTGCCAGCAGTGGCTTTATGGGCTCTAATGAAAAACTGTTTTTT
.,.,TRBJ1-5,TRBV6-1,CASNSAPSGQPQHF,TGTGCCAGCAATTCGGCCCCTTCGGGACAGCCCCAGCATTTT
TRBD2,.,TRBJ2-3,TRBV4-1,CASSQKASGGTDTQYF,TGCGCCAGCAGCCAAAAGGCCAGCGGGGGCACAGATACGCAGTATTTT
TRBD2,.,TRBJ2-3,TRBV12-5,CASGLASGGPDTQYF,TGTGCTAGTGGTTTGGCTAGCGGGGGCCCAGATACGCAGTATTTT
.,.,TRBJ2-4,TRBV27,CASSPLGPSGKNIQYF,TGTGCCAGCAGTCCGCTTGGTCCCAGCGGTAAAAACATTCAGTACTTC
.,.,TRBJ2-7,TRBV6-5,CASQGFSHEQYF,TGTGCCAGCCAGGGTTTCTCCCACGAGCAGTACTTC
.,.,TRBJ1-1,TRBV6-5,CASSRDRNTEAFF,TGTGCCAGCAGTCGTGACAGAAACACTGAAGCTTTCTTT
.,.,TRBJ2-7,TRBV6-5,CASGSFQTGSHEQYF,TGTGCCAGCGGCTCTTTCCAAACAGGCAGCCACGAGCAGTACTTC
TRBD2,.,TRBJ2-3,TRBV30,CAWSVGGGLTDTQYF,TGTGCCTGGAGTGTGGGGGGGGGACTCACAGATACGCAGTATTTT
TRBD1,.,TRBJ2-6,TRBV19,CASSSDRGGANVLTF,TGTGCCAGTAGTAGCGACAGGGGTGGGGCCAACGTCCTGACTTTC
.,.,TRBJ1-1,TRBV7-9,CASSPYPPEQGAAFF,TGTGCCAGCAGCCCATATCCCCCTGAGCAGGGCGCGGCTTTCTTT
TRBD1,once,TRBJ2-6,TRBV6-5,CASSYDRAGANVLIF,TGTGCCAGCAGTTACGACAGGGCTGGGGCCAACGTCCTGATTTTC
.,.,TRBJ1-2,TRBV11-2,CASTAPGVNYGYTF,TGCGCCAGCACCGCACCAGGGGTAAACTATGGCTACACCTTC
.,few,TRBJ1-6,TRBV6-1,CATLGSPLHF,TGTGCCACCCTCGGGTCACCCCTCCACTTT
.,.,TRBJ2-3,TRBV15,CATSRDVGGGSTDTQYF,TGTGCCACCAGCAGAGATGTTGGGGGAGGAAGCACAGATACGCAGTATTTT
TRBD2,.,TRBJ2-1,TRBV2,CASRGGRGSYNEQFF,TGTGCCAGCAGGGGCGGGAGGGGGTCCTACAATGAGCAGTTCTTC
TRBD2,once,TRBJ2-3,TRBV5-8,CASSRLAYSSTDTQYF,TGTGCCAGCAGCCGACTAGCGTATTCTAGCACAGATACGCAGTATTTT
.,.,TRBJ2-3,TRBV1,CTSSHLEGVFLTDTQYF,TGCACCAGCAGCCACCTCGAAGGAGTGTTCCTGACAGATACGCAGTATTTT
.,once,TRBJ2-3,TRBV9,CASSDSYTDTQYF,TGTGCCAGCAGCGACAGCTACACAGATACGCAGTATTTT
.,.,TRBJ2-7,TRBV18,CASSPLQVSYEQYF,TGTGCCAGCTCACCACTACAGGTCTCCTACGAGCAGTACTTC
TRBD2,.,TRBJ2-2,TRBV28,CASSWSGRANTGELFF,TGTGCCAGCAGTTGGAGCGGGAGGGCGAACACCGGGGAGCTGTTTTTT
TRBD2,.,TRBJ2-7,TRBV5-1,CASSLGAGGVEQYF,TGCGCCAGCAGCTTGGGGGCGGGGGGGGTCGAGCAGTACTTC
TRBD2,.,TRBJ2-7,TRBV18,CASSRESGGTYEQYF,TGTGCCAGCTCCCGAGAGAGCGGGGGCACCTACGAGCAGTACTTC